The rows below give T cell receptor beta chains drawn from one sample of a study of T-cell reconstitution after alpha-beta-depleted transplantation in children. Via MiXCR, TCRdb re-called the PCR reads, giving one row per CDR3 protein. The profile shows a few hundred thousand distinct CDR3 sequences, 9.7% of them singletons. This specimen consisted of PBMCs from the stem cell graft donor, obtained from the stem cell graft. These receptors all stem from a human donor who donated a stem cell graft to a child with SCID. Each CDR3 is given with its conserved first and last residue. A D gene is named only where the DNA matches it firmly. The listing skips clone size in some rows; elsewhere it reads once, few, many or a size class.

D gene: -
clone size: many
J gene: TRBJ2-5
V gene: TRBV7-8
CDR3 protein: CASRYTGSETQYF
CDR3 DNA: TGTGCCAGCAGATATACAGGGTCCGAGACCCAGTACTTC

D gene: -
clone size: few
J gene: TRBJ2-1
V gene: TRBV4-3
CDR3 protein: CASSQDITGSYNEQFF
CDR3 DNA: TGCGCCAGCAGCCAAGATATAACGGGGAGCTACAATGAGCAGTTCTTC

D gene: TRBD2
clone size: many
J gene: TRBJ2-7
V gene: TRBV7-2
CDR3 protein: CASSFQPGLASEQYF
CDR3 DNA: TGTGCCAGCAGCTTCCAACCGGGACTAGCTTCCGAGCAGTACTTC

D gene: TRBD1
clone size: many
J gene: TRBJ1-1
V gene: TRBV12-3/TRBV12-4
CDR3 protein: CASSLIGTARNTEAFF
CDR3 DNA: TGTGCCAGCAGTTTAATCGGGACAGCGAGGAACACTGAAGCTTTCTTT

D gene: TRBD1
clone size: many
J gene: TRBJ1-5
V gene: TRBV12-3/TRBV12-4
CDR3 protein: CASSFTGGGQPQHF
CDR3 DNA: TGTGCCAGCAGTTTTACAGGGGGCGGACAGCCCCAGCATTTT

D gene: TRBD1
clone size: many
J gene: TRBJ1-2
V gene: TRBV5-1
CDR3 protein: CASSSETGGIYGYTF
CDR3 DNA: TGCGCCAGCAGCTCCGAGACAGGGGGTATCTATGGCTACACCTTC

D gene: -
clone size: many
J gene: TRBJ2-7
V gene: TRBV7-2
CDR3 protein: CASSLFASYEQYF
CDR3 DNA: TGTGCCAGCAGCTTATTTGCCTCCTACGAGCAGTACTTC

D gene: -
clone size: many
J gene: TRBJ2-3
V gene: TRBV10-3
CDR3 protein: CAISESGRPGTDTQYF
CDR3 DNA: TGTGCCATCAGTGAGTCGGGCCGCCCGGGGACAGATACGCAGTATTTT

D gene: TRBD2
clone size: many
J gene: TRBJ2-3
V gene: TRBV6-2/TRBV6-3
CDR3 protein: CASSYGSAGGTDTQYF
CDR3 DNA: TGTGCCAGCAGTTACGGTTCGGCGGGGGGCACAGATACGCAGTATTTT

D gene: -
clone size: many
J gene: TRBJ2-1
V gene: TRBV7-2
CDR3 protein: CASSLGGAGRYNEQFF
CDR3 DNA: TGTGCCAGCAGCTTAGGGGGGGCGGGACGCTACAATGAGCAGTTCTTC

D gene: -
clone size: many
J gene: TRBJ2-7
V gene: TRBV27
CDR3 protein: CASSLSAGSYEQYF
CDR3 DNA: TGTGCCAGCAGTTTATCGGCAGGGTCCTACGAGCAGTACTTC

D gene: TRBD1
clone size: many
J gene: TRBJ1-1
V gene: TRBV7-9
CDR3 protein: CASSIQGDTEAFF
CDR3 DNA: TGTGCCAGCAGCATACAGGGGGACACTGAAGCTTTCTTT

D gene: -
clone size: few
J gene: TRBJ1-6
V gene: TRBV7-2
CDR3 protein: CASSLRVSRPLHF
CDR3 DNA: TGTGCCAGCAGCTTACGGGTGTCGCGGCCCCTCCACTTT

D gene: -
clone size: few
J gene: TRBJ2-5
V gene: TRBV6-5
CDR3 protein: CASSYVQGTSETQYF
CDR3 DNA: TGTGCCAGCAGTTACGTCCAGGGGACTTCGGAGACCCAGTACTTC

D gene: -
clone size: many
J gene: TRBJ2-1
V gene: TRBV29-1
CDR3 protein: CSVSQNNEQFF
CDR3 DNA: TGCAGCGTTAGCCAGAACAATGAGCAGTTCTTC

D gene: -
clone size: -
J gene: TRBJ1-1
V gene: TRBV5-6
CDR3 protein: CASSTTGWGTEAFF
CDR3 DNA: TGTGCCAGCAGCACCACAGGATGGGGCACTGAAGCTTTCTTT

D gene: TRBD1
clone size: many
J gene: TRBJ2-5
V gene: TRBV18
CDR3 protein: CASSPGTGETQYF
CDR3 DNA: TGTGCCAGCTCACCGGGGACAGGAGAGACCCAGTACTTC

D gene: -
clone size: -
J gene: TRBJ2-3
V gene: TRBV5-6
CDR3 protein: CASSLAGIYLDTDTQYF
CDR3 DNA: TGTGCCAGCAGCTTGGCCGGGATTTACTTAGACACAGATACGCAGTATTTT

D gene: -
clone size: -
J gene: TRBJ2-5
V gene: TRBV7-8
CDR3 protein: CASSWKRFPETQYF
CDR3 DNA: TGTGCCAGCAGCTGGAAGCGCTTCCCGGAGACCCAGTACTTC

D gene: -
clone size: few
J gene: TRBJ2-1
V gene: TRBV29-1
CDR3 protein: CSVEYGLPSEKQLF
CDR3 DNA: TGCAGCGTTGAATATGGCCTCCCTTCCGAAAAACAGCTCTTC

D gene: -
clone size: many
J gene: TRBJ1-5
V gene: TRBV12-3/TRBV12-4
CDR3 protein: CASRQGQNQPQHF
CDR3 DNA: TGTGCCAGCAGGCAGGGACAAAATCAGCCCCAGCATTTT

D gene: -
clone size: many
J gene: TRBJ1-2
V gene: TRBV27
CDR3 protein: CASSPASRTVNYGYTF
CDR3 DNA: TGTGCCAGCAGTCCCGCCTCCAGGACAGTTAACTATGGCTACACCTTC

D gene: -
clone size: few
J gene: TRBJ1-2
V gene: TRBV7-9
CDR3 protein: CASSSDGGGYYGYTF
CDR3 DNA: TGTGCCAGCAGCTCCGATGGGGGAGGGTACTATGGCTACACCTTC

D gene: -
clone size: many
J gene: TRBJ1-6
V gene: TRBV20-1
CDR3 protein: CSAPTGPTNSPLHF
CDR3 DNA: TGCAGTGCTCCTACAGGACCTACGAATTCACCCCTCCACTTT